This T cell receptor beta chain appears in the sequencing data of a study of CD8 T cells in ankylosing spondylitis. Findings of the study overall: Reportedly, disease-linked clones are significantly enriched in ankylosing spondylitis patients' matched synovial fluid. A motif of several highly homologous TCR beta variants was seen as apparently characteristic of ankylosing spondylitis blood.

In TCRdb, the 5' RACE reads were re-called with MiXCR into one record per CDR3 protein. The sample has more than 500,000 distinct CDR3 sequences, about 5.2% seen once; the top ten hold approximately 3.5%. This clonotype was observed many times. Its antigen is not known. The germline gives CDR1 DFQATT, CDR2 SNEGSKA (reference sequence). The CDR3 is 16 amino acids. V lost 4 bases and J 1 base, leaving 16 bases between the germline ends. The chain uses TRBV20-1 and TRBJ2-2; the D is unclear. The sample consisted of blood, either unsorted or a sorted T cell fraction (not recorded which). The clonotype comes from a male donor with ankylosing spondylitis. The CDR3 DNA is TGCAGTGCTACCGCAGCCCAATACTTGAACACCGGGGAGCTGTTTTTT. Residues: CSATAAQYLNTGELFF.